This passage covers 6 T cell receptor beta chains from one sample sequenced in a study of T cell changes during pregnancy in multiple sclerosis (dated by TCRdb to the late 2010s). The protocol used for the library was the immunoSEQ multiplex PCR assay. The immuneACCESS repertoire file appears here via TCRdb, limited to in-frame rearrangements. These files lack a portion of the clones; in checked studies, under half of the deficit traces to unresolved V genes, and the cause of the others is not known. A total of approximately 20,000 clones appear in this sample, 89% of them only once. The ten largest clonotypes hold 7.5% of the sample. Sample: CD8+ T cells from peripheral blood mononuclear cells, taken in the second trimester of pregnancy. The receptor source for this set is a female donor in good health, enrolled as a control in a pregnancy study.

The chain employs TRBV6-6 and TRBJ2-1, with 11 bases matching TRBD2. The CDR3 length is 15 residues. J gave up 5 bases and V 5 bases, and 5 bases lay outside the gene matches. Germline values: CDR1 MNHNY, CDR2 SVGAGI (reference sequence). In DNA form, the CDR3 reads TGTGCCAGCAGTCAACCGGGACTAGCGGACAATGAGCAGTTCTTC. This codes for CASSQPGLADNEQFF.

The chain uses TRBV6-4 and TRBJ2-1; 8 bases line up with TRBD2. The germline CDR1 and CDR2 sequences are MRHNA and SNTAGT. Trimming at V came to 8 bases and at J to 8 bases, leaving 20 bases not matched to a gene. The CDR3 totals 17 residues. The CDR3 region is CASDTTGGKRESHEQFF. The CDR3 nucleotides are TGTGCCAGCGATACGACAGGAGGGAAGCGGGAGTCTCATGAGCAGTTCTTC.

The chain uses TRBV9 and TRBJ2-1; D may be TRBD1 (7 bases). Germline V gene sequence: CDR1 SGDLS, CDR2 YYNGEE. V was pared by 3 bases and J by 6 bases, with 16 bases between. The length of the CDR3 is 15 residues. The CDR3, as DNA: TGTGCCAGCAGCGACCAGGGGGGAGTGGTCAATGAGCAGTTCTTC. As protein: CASSDQGGVVNEQFF.

The chain carries TRBV5-1 and TRBJ1-1, with 9 bases that match TRBD1. There are 16 residues in the CDR3. Germline V gene data show CDR1 as SGHRS and CDR2 as YFSETQ. V trimming: 4 bases; J trimming: 1 base; junction bases outside the gene matches: 8. CDR3: CASSLTGGESNTEAFF. The CDR3 DNA reads TGCGCCAGCAGCCTTACAGGGGGCGAGTCGAACACTGAAGCTTTCTTT.

The chain recombines TRBV4-2 with TRBJ2-2; 10 bases are shared with TRBD2. V gave up 2 bases and J gave up 3 bases; unmatched junction bases: 0. Germline values: CDR1 LGHNA, CDR2 YNFKEQ. This CDR3 spans 15 amino acids. In DNA, the CDR3 is TGTGCCAGCAGCCAACTAGCGGGAGACACCGGGGAGCTGTTTTTT. It encodes CASSQLAGDTGELFF.

V gene TRBV5-4 combines with J gene TRBJ2-7, with 9 bases matching TRBD2. Germline CDR1 and CDR2: SGHNT and YYREEE (reference sequence). The CDR3 extends over 16 amino acids. Trimming removed 0 bases from V and 7 bases from J; junction bases left unmatched: 11. CDR3 nucleotide sequence: TGTGCCAGCAGCTTGGAGATCGGGGGACTAGCTGTTGAGCAGTACTTC. It yields the protein CASSLEIGGLAVEQYF. Drawing the rest from reference TRBV5-4 and TRBJ2-7, the complete variable domain is ETGVTQSPTHLIKTRGQQVTLRCSSQSGHNTVSWYQQALGQGPQFIFQYYREEENGRGNFPPRFSGLQFPNYSSELNVNALELDDSALYLCASSLEIGGLAVEQYFGPGTRLTVT.